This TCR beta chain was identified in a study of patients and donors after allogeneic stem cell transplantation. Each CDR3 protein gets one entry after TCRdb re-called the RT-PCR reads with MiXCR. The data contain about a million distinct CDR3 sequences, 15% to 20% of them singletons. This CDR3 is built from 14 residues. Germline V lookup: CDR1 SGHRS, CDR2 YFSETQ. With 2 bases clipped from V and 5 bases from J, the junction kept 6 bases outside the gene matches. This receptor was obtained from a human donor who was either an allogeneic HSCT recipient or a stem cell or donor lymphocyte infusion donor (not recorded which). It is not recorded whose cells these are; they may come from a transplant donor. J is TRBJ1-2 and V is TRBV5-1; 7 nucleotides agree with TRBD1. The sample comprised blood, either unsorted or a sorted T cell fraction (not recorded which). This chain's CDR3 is CASSLDRDVYGYTF. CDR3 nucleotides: TGCGCCAGCAGCTTAGACAGGGACGTTTATGGCTACACCTTC.